A single sample is the source of the 32 T cell receptor beta chains below, sequenced in a study of blood T cell repertoires in COVID-19. Some clones are missing from TCRdb's copy, which holds only in-frame ones; the method was immunoSEQ multiplex PCR. The sample shows about half a million clones, over 75% of them seen only once. Sequencing was carried out using peripheral blood. These receptors all come from a human donor in a cohort sampled during active COVID-19.

V usage is TRBV7-2 and J usage is TRBJ2-2, with D perhaps matching TRBD1 (6 bases). Germline V gene lookup returns CDR1 SGHTA and CDR2 FQGNSA. The CDR3 spans 16 residues. With 1 base removed from V and 2 bases from J, the gap between germline ends came to 11 bases. DNA of the CDR3: TGTGCCAGCAGCTTAGTTTTGGGGGCCAACACCGGGGAGCTGTTTTTT. Translation gives CASSLVLGANTGELFF.

The gene calls are TRBV19 and TRBJ2-7; 12 bases are a match to TRBD2. Germline CDR1 reads LNHDA; CDR2 reads SQIVND (reference sequence). J gave up 2 bases and V 5 bases, and 7 bases lay outside the gene matches. The CDR3 is made up of 16 amino acids. CDR3 residues: CASSALAGGATYEQYF. In nucleotides, the CDR3 is TGTGCCAGTAGTGCCCTAGCGGGAGGGGCCACCTACGAGCAGTACTTC.

The rearrangement joins TRBV10-3 to TRBJ1-3; the match to TRBD1 covers 9 bases. The V gene end was trimmed by 8 bases and the J gene end by 0 bases; junction bases not matched to a gene: 2. This CDR3 is 14 amino acids long. Germline V gene data show CDR1 as ENHRY and CDR2 as SYGVKD. Here the CDR3 reads CAIGGQGSGNTIYF. CDR3 bases: TGTGCCATCGGGGGACAGGGCTCTGGAAACACCATATATTTT.

The V call is TRBV28, the J call TRBJ1-2; TRBD1 matches at 7 bases. Germline V lookup: CDR1 MDHEN, CDR2 SYDVKM. The CDR3 has 15 residues. V trimming: 8 bases; J trimming: 0 bases; junction bases outside the gene matches: 9. Written as DNA, the CDR3 is TGTGCCAGCTGGGGACAGACGATAGCTAACTATGGCTACACCTTC. Translating gives CASWGQTIANYGYTF.

This chain uses TRBV3-1 (or the pseudogene TRBV3-2) with TRBJ2-1; 9 nucleotides align to TRBD2. This CDR3 is built from 16 residues. Per the germline V gene, CDR1 is LGHDT and CDR2 is YNNKEL (reference sequence). J lost 7 bases, V lost 1 base, and 8 bases had no gene match. Written as DNA, the CDR3 is TGTGCCAGCAGCCAAGGGCTTAGCGGGAGTCAAAATGAGCAGTTCTTC. As protein: CASSQGLSGSQNEQFF.

The chain employs TRBV30 and TRBJ2-5, with D hard to call. Trimming pared 6 bases from V and 4 bases from J, leaving 9 bases between. Germline V CDR1 and CDR2: GTSNPN, SVGIG (reference sequence). This CDR3 has 11 amino acids. DNA for the CDR3: TGTGCCTGTACGGAGAGAGAGACCCAGTACTTC. Its protein is CACTERETQYF. The full variable domain, with the rest looked up from reference TRBV30 and TRBJ2-5, is SQTIHQWPATLVQPVGSPLSLECTVEGTSNPNLYWYRQAAGRGLQLLFYSVGIGQISSEVPQNLSASRPQDRQFILSSKKLLLSDSGFYLCACTERETQYFGPGTRLLVL.

The rearrangement uses TRBV4-3 and TRBJ2-5; no reliable D call. From germline, CDR1 is LGHNA and CDR2 YSLEER. The CDR3 consists of 15 residues. V was pared by 0 bases and J by 4 bases, with 12 bases between. Written as DNA, the CDR3 is TGCGCCAGCAGCCAAGACACTAATAGAGGAGAGACCCAGTACTTC. Its translation is CASSQDTNRGETQYF.

The rearrangement uses TRBV5-4 and TRBJ2-4; TRBD2 is a possible D gene (5 bases). Germline lookup yields CDR1 SGHNT and CDR2 YYREEE (reference sequence). The CDR3 has 11 amino acids. The V end lost 4 bases, the J end lost 9 bases, and 8 bases lay between the germline ends. CDR3 in amino acids: CASSDGGIQYF. CDR3 bases: TGTGCCAGCAGCGATGGAGGCATTCAGTACTTC.

CDR3 in DNA: TGTGCCAGCAGCGTAGCGACTGGGAGCTCCTACAATGAGCAGTTCTTC. It encodes CASSVATGSSYNEQFF. V gene TRBV9 combines with J gene TRBJ2-1, with D possibly matching TRBD2 (5 bases). V was clipped by 0 bases and J by 0 bases, with 10 bases between them. This CDR3 comprises 16 residues. CDR1 is SGDLS, CDR2 YYNGEE, per germline.

The genes are TRBV6-1 and TRBJ1-4, with D tentatively TRBD1 (6 bases). V shed 3 bases and J shed 4 bases, with 9 bases lying between them. Germline V gives CDR1 MNHNS, CDR2 SASEGT. The CDR3 runs to 14 residues. This chain's CDR3 is CASSDAGVNEKLFF. The CDR3 region has the DNA TGTGCCAGCAGTGATGCAGGGGTTAATGAAAAACTGTTTTTT.

This chain connects TRBV3-1 (or the pseudogene TRBV3-2) to TRBJ2-7; weak D call: TRBD1 (5 bases). The CDR3 has 14 amino acids. With 4 bases removed from V and 0 bases from J, the gap between germline ends came to 10 bases. Per the germline V gene, CDR1 is LGHDT and CDR2 is YNNKEL (reference sequence). Here the CDR3 reads CASSLSTVSYEQYF. The CDR3 nucleotides are TGTGCCAGCAGCCTTTCGACAGTCTCCTACGAGCAGTACTTC.

The chain recombines TRBV11-2 with TRBJ2-3; TRBD1 matches 7 bases. Germline CDR1 and CDR2: SGHAT and FQNNGV. This CDR3 has 16 amino acids. V shed 3 bases and J 2 bases; nucleotides not matched to a gene: 8. CDR3 in DNA: TGTGCCAGCAGCTTCCGCCGGGACAGTATCACAGATACGCAGTATTTT. Translation gives CASSFRRDSITDTQYF.

In its sample, this clone was seen once. The chain uses TRBV6-4 and TRBJ2-7, with 7 bases lining up with TRBD2. The V segment lost 5 bases and the J segment 1 base; nucleotides outside the gene matches: 8. This CDR3 has 15 amino acids. Germline CDR1 and CDR2: MRHNA and SNTAGT. CDR3 DNA: TGTGCCAGCAGTCCCGGAGCGGGACTTTCCTACGAGCAGTACTTC. Its translation: CASSPGAGLSYEQYF.

The chain employs TRBV25-1 and TRBJ2-3; 12 bases are a match to TRBD2. CDR1 and CDR2 from the germline V gene are MGHDK and SYGVNS. The J segment lost 5 bases and the V segment lost 7 bases, leaving 10 bases of the junction unmatched. CDR3 length: 16 amino acids. CDR3: CASTKGLAGGLDTQYF. CDR3 nucleotides: TGTGCCAGCACCAAGGGGCTAGCGGGAGGGTTAGATACGCAGTATTTT.

J is TRBJ1-1 and V is TRBV5-1; 8 bases fit TRBD1. The germline gives CDR1 SGHRS, CDR2 YFSETQ. The CDR3 covers 16 residues. The V gene end was trimmed by 4 bases and the J gene end by 2 bases; junction bases not matched to a gene: 10. CDR3 residues: CASSQNPGTGNTEAFF. CDR3 DNA sequence: TGCGCCAGCAGCCAGAACCCTGGGACAGGAAACACTGAAGCTTTCTTT.

On this clone: This CDR3 is also generated by other DNA sequences in the sample. This chain joins TRBV10-3 and TRBJ2-1; 7 bases are shared with TRBD2. Germline V CDR1 and CDR2: ENHRY, SYGVKD. Trimming cost V 3 bases and J 0 bases; bases outside gene matches: 2. The CDR3 totals 15 residues. The CDR3 region is CAISDGGSSYNEQFF. As DNA, the CDR3 is TGTGCCATCAGTGATGGCGGGAGCTCCTACAATGAGCAGTTCTTC.

The V gene is TRBV30, the J gene TRBJ2-1, with 13 bases identical to TRBD2. The germline CDR1 and CDR2 sequences are GTSNPN and SVGIG (reference sequence). After removal of 3 bases from V and 2 bases from J, the junction contained 4 bases not matched to a gene. This CDR3 spans 16 amino acids. This CDR3 is CAWSQGTSGAYNEQFF. The CDR3 nucleotides are TGTGCCTGGAGCCAAGGGACTAGCGGGGCCTACAATGAGCAGTTCTTC.

The chain joins TRBV7-2 to TRBJ2-5, with a possible D match to TRBD2 (5 bases). CDR3 size: 14 residues. CDR1 and CDR2 (germline): SGHTA, FQGNSA. V lost 5 bases to trimming and J lost 2 bases, with 12 bases between them. The DNA for the CDR3 is TGTGCCAGCAGCCAGAGCGGATATCAAGAGACCCAGTACTTC. It yields the protein CASSQSGYQETQYF.

The chain recombines TRBV20-1 with TRBJ1-4; TRBD1 matches at 10 bases. Germline V gene data show CDR1 as DFQATT and CDR2 as SNEGSKA (reference sequence). The V gene end was trimmed by 3 bases and the J gene end by 5 bases; junction bases not matched to a gene: 12. The CDR3 spans 17 residues. The CDR3 DNA reads TGCAGTGCTAGTGACTTGGGGACAGGGGAGTTCAATGAAAAACTGTTTTTT. The encoded protein is CSASDLGTGEFNEKLFF.

The rearrangement joins TRBV27 to TRBJ1-1; the D gene is possibly TRBD1 (5 bases). The CDR3 is 15 amino acids. Trimming took off 5 bases at V and 1 base at J, with 14 bases between the two ends. CDR1 is MNHEY and CDR2 is SMNVEV in the germline V gene (reference sequence). The CDR3 spells CASSPLGQGNTEAFF. The CDR3 DNA is TGTGCCAGCAGTCCCCTTGGGCAGGGGAACACTGAAGCTTTCTTT.

The chain couples TRBV15 to TRBJ2-5; D possibly corresponds to TRBD2 (5 bases). The V gene lost 3 bases and the J gene lost 4 bases, with 15 bases spanning the gap. Per the germline V gene, CDR1 is LNHNV and CDR2 is YYDKDF (reference sequence). The CDR3 consists of 15 residues. Written as DNA, the CDR3 is TGTGCCACCAGCAGGGACTTGCGGTTGGGAGAGACCCAGTACTTC. Amino acid sequence: CATSRDLRLGETQYF. The full variable domain, with the rest looked up from reference TRBV15 and TRBJ2-5, is DAMVIQNPRYQVTQFGKPVTLSCSQTLNHNVMYWYQQKSSQAPKLLFHYYDKDFNNEADTPDNFQSRRPNTSFCFLDIRSPGLGDTAMYLCATSRDLRLGETQYFGPGTRLLVL.

The CDR3, as DNA: TGTGCCAGCAGCCAAGTCCCCATGTACAATGAGCAGTTCTTC. This encodes CASSQVPMYNEQFF. The chain has TRBV4-2 and TRBJ2-1; no clear D. The CDR3 sequence is 14 residues long. V was trimmed by 1 base and J by 4 bases, leaving 8 bases between them. The germline V gene has CDR1 LGHNA and CDR2 YNFKEQ.

The genes are TRBV4-3 and TRBJ2-1; the D gene is possibly TRBD2 (6 bases). Trimming pared 1 base from V and 1 base from J, leaving 14 bases between. This CDR3 comprises 17 residues. Germline V CDR1 and CDR2: LGHNA, YSLEER. Written as DNA, the CDR3 is TGCGCCAGCAGCCAAGTCCAGCGGGCCTATTCCTACAATGAGCAGTTCTTC. Its translation is CASSQVQRAYSYNEQFF.

The chain links TRBV7-6 to TRBJ1-4, with D possibly TRBD1 on 5 matching bases. This CDR3 has 15 amino acids. With 4 bases removed from V and 7 bases from J, the gap between germline ends came to 16 bases. Looked up from germline, CDR1 is SGHVS and CDR2 is FNYEAQ. This CDR3 reads CASSSVGGAGEKLFF. The CDR3 bases are TGTGCCAGCAGCTCCGTGGGCGGGGCTGGTGAAAAACTGTTTTTT. The full variable domain, its missing parts supplied by reference TRBV7-6 and TRBJ1-4, is GAGVSQSPRYKVTKRGQDVALRCDPISGHVSLYWYRQALGQGPEFLTYFNYEAQQDKSGLPNDRFSAERPEGSISTLTIQRTEQRDSAMYRCASSSVGGAGEKLFFGSGTQLSVL.

J is TRBJ1-2 and V is TRBV27; 7 positions match TRBD1. The CDR3 is made up of 14 amino acids. With 6 bases clipped from V and 3 bases from J, the junction kept 7 bases outside the gene matches. The germline CDR1 and CDR2 sequences are MNHEY and SMNVEV (reference sequence). The CDR3 region is CASRNRGWDYGYTF. CDR3 DNA sequence: TGTGCCAGCAGGAACAGGGGATGGGACTATGGCTACACCTTC.

This chain links TRBV5-4 with TRBJ2-1; 9 nucleotides match TRBD1. Looked up from germline, CDR1 is SGHNT and CDR2 is YYREEE (reference sequence). The CDR3 runs to 14 residues. With 2 bases clipped from V and 7 bases from J, the junction kept 4 bases outside the gene matches. CDR3: CASSLGQGINEQFF. The DNA for the CDR3 is TGTGCCAGCAGCTTAGGACAGGGGATTAATGAGCAGTTCTTC.

This rearrangement joins TRBV30 to TRBJ2-3; D is unclear. This CDR3 has 15 residues. Trimming removed 0 bases from V and 1 base from J, with 11 bases in between. Germline assignment: CDR1 GTSNPN and CDR2 SVGIG (reference sequence). The CDR3 nucleotides read TGTGCCTGGAGTGTACGGGTTGCGGGCACAGATACGCAGTATTTT. Protein sequence: CAWSVRVAGTDTQYF.

The J gene is TRBJ2-7, the V gene TRBV28; tentative D call: TRBD2 (5 bases). The length of the CDR3 is 13 residues. The germline V and J ends were trimmed by 8 bases and 3 bases, with 14 bases remaining between them. CDR1 and CDR2 (germline): MDHEN, SYDVKM. CDR3 sequence reads: CASGESPIYEQYF. As DNA, the CDR3 is TGTGCCAGCGGGGAGTCCCCAATCTACGAGCAGTACTTC. The full variable domain, with the rest looked up from reference TRBV28 and TRBJ2-7, is DVKVTQSSRYLVKRTGEKVFLECVQDMDHENMFWYRQDPGLGLRLIYFSYDVKMKEKGDIPEGYSVSREKKERFSLILESASTNQTSMYLCASGESPIYEQYFGPGTRLTVT.

This clone has only one observation. The chain has TRBV10-3 and TRBJ2-4; TRBD1 aligns across 7 bases. Trimming cost V 0 bases and J 3 bases; bases outside gene matches: 5. Germline CDR1 ENHRY, CDR2 SYGVKD. There are 16 residues in the CDR3. In DNA, the CDR3 is TGTGCCATCAGTGAGTCCGACAGGGTAGGCAAAAACATTCAGTACTTC. Its translation is CAISESDRVGKNIQYF.

The rearrangement joins TRBV5-6 to TRBJ2-7, with TRBD2 matching over 10 bases. Germline V lookup: CDR1 SGHDT, CDR2 YYEEEE. After removal of 1 base from V and 11 bases from J, the junction contained 9 bases not matched to a gene. The CDR3 is 14 residues long. The CDR3 region is CASSLSSGRVVKYF. CDR3 DNA sequence: TGTGCCAGCAGCTTGTCTAGCGGGAGAGTGGTGAAGTACTTC.

The chain couples TRBV7-2 to TRBJ2-7; 7 nucleotides agree with TRBD1. Per germline, CDR1 SGHTA and CDR2 FQGNSA. This CDR3 has 14 amino acids. V was pared by 5 bases and J by 3 bases, with 7 bases of the junction left unmatched. The CDR3 here is CASSPTAGGYEQYF. CDR3 bases: TGTGCCAGCAGCCCCACTGCAGGGGGCTACGAGCAGTACTTC.

A single count supports this clone. This rearrangement joins TRBV27 to TRBJ1-4; D is undetermined. With 5 bases removed from V and 1 base from J, the gap between germline ends came to 14 bases. Germline CDR1 MNHEY, CDR2 SMNVEV (reference sequence). CDR3 length: 16 amino acids. In DNA form, the CDR3 reads TGTGCCAGCAGTGGCGTTAGCAGCGGAACTAATGAAAAACTGTTTTTT. Translation gives CASSGVSSGTNEKLFF.